The 26 T cell receptor beta chains given below trace back to one sample, sequenced in a study of breast tumors, draining lymph nodes, adjacent tissues. Breast cancer patients provided tissue from their axillary draining lymph nodes. TCRdb re-called the multiplex PCR reads with MiXCR, one entry per CDR3 protein. The sample yields about 140,000 distinct CDR3 sequences, approximately 32% seen once. The sequencing sample was made of axillary lymph node tissue. These receptors all come from a female donor with breast cancer. Some clones in this sample may be carry-over from other donors' samples.

This clonotype was picked up many times. This chain connects TRBV13 to TRBJ2-3, with a possible D match to TRBD1 (5 bases). The length of the CDR3 is 13 residues. In germline, CDR1 is PRHDT, CDR2 FYEKMQ (reference sequence). The V gene lost 2 bases and the J gene lost 4 bases, with 7 bases spanning the gap. CDR3 loop: CASSLSGSDTQYF. CDR3 nucleotides: TGTGCCAGCAGCTTATCAGGGTCAGATACGCAGTATTTT.

This clonotype was detected ten times or more. This chain joins TRBV20-1 and TRBJ2-5; D is unresolved. The CDR3 is 12 amino acids. Trimming cost V 2 bases and J 5 bases, with 9 bases left between them. Germline-derived CDR1 and CDR2 are DFQATT and SNEGSKA (reference sequence). The CDR3 DNA follows: TGCAGTGCTAGACCTAGTAAGGAGACCCAGTACTTC. It encodes CSARPSKETQYF.

Comment on this clonotype: This may be a read error, as it is one base from a much larger clone. The conserved phenylalanine or tryptophan is not found at the CDR3 terminus, so this likely reflects a read error. CDR3 residues: CASSIDGTGVYDTQYS. The CDR3 nucleotides are TGTGCCAGTAGTATAGATGGGACAGGGGTTTACGATACGCAGTATTCT. The chain couples TRBV19 to TRBJ2-3; 10 nucleotides match TRBD1. V was clipped by 0 bases and J by 6 bases; unmatched bases: 6. Germline V gene data show CDR1 as LNHDA and CDR2 as SQIVND (reference sequence). The CDR3 is 16 residues long.

This clonotype was counted many times. The chain combines TRBV6-4 with TRBJ1-5; the match to TRBD1 covers 8 bases. The germline CDR1 and CDR2 sequences are MRHNA and SNTAGT. After removal of 0 bases from V and 2 bases from J, the junction contained 6 bases not matched to a gene. This CDR3 contains 17 residues. The CDR3 sequence: CASSDSSGGGGNQPQHF. In nucleotides, the CDR3 is TGTGCCAGCAGTGACTCTTCAGGGGGCGGTGGCAATCAGCCCCAGCATTTT.

As regards this clonotype: This may stem from a read error, because a much larger clone lies one nucleotide away. The chain carries TRBV5-5 and TRBJ2-1, with D maybe TRBD2 (6 bases). V lost 0 bases to trimming and J lost 4 bases, with 8 bases between them. The CDR3 extends over 14 amino acids. The germline V gene has CDR1 SGHKS and CDR2 YYEKEE (reference sequence). The CDR3 region is CASSLGGAYNEQFF. CDR3 sequence (DNA): TGTGCCAGCAGCTTGGGCGGGGCGTACAATGAGCAGTTCTTC.

This clonotype turned up a few times. The gene calls are TRBV19 and TRBJ1-1; TRBD1 matches 7 bases. V shed 7 bases and J 5 bases; nucleotides not matched to a gene: 13. This CDR3 region has 15 residues. Germline V gene data show CDR1 as LNHDA and CDR2 as SQIVND (reference sequence). The CDR3 DNA follows: TGTGCCAGTACCTCAATTTGGACAGGTCAGACTGAAGCTTTCTTT. Its translation is CASTSIWTGQTEAFF.

There are many counts of this clonotype. V is TRBV6-2 or TRBV6-3 and J is TRBJ2-3, with TRBD1 identical over 10 bases. Germline CDR1 and CDR2: MNHEY and SVGEGT. This CDR3 has 15 residues. The V segment lost 7 bases and the J segment 2 bases; nucleotides outside the gene matches: 6. Written as DNA, the CDR3 is TGTGCCAGCAAGCGACAGGGGGCTAACACAGATACGCAGTATTTT. Its protein product is CASKRQGANTDTQYF.

V is TRBV11-2 and J is TRBJ1-1; D is undetermined. The CDR3 is 13 residues long. V dropped 3 bases and J dropped 8 bases, with 13 bases sitting between them. Germline assignment: CDR1 SGHAT and CDR2 FQNNGV. The CDR3 here is CASSFSVREEAFF. CDR3 coding DNA: TGTGCCAGCAGCTTCAGTGTGCGCGAGGAAGCTTTCTTT.

This clonotype came up a few times. A much more abundant neighbour one base away suggests this may be a read error. V usage is TRBV7-2 and J usage is TRBJ2-5, with D unresolved. CDR1 and CDR2 (germline): SGHTA, FQGNSA. CDR3 length: 15 amino acids. The CDR3 spells CASSLGSGTPTAQHF. The CDR3 coding sequence is TGTGCCAGCAGCTTAGGATCAGGTACCCCGACGGCCCAGCACTTC.

This clonotype was counted many times. The CDR3 is CSARLPETGINEKLFF. Here the CDR3 DNA reads TGCAGTGCTAGACTCCCTGAGACAGGAATAAATGAAAAACTGTTTTTT. The chain couples TRBV20-1 to TRBJ1-4; D possibly corresponds to TRBD1 (6 bases). The ends were cut back, 2 bases at V and 5 bases at J, with 18 bases in the middle. Germline V gene data show CDR1 as DFQATT and CDR2 as SNEGSKA (reference sequence). The CDR3 length is 16 residues.

The sample holds a few counts of this clonotype. Relative to the germline gene, one junction end is altered; a read error may explain this. The genes are TRBV19 and TRBJ2-6, with a weak D call TRBD1 (6 bases). The length of the CDR3 is 14 residues. Per germline, CDR1 LNHDA and CDR2 SQIVND (reference sequence). CDR3 loop: CACKGHSRANVLTF. The CDR3 DNA sequence: TGTGCCTGTAAGGGACACAGTCGGGCCAACGTCCTGACCTTC.

This clonotype was counted ten times or more. CDR3 sequence reads: CASSPQGGGAGETQYF. The CDR3 nucleotides are TGTGCCAGCAGCCCCCAAGGTGGGGGGGCCGGGGAGACCCAGTACTTC. The rearrangement joins TRBV7-2 to TRBJ2-5; possible D gene TRBD2, 7 bases. This CDR3 has 16 amino acids. Germline CDR1 SGHTA, CDR2 FQGNSA. Trimming removed 5 bases at V and 5 bases at J, with 21 bases between.

At least ten counts were recorded for this clonotype. In nucleotides, the CDR3 is TGTGCCATCAGCGCAGGCAAGGAGGGCTACACCTTC. It codes for CAISAGKEGYTF. The V call is TRBV10-3, the J call TRBJ1-2; D unclear. V lost 6 bases to trimming and J lost 8 bases, with 13 bases between them. The CDR3 totals 12 residues. The germline CDR1 and CDR2 sequences are ENHRY and SYGVKD.

The gene calls are TRBV2 and TRBJ2-5; 12 bases agree with TRBD1. J gave up 5 bases and V 4 bases, and 8 bases lay outside the gene matches. The V gene's germline CDR1 is SNHLY and CDR2 FYNNEI. The CDR3 contains 16 residues. The CDR3 coding sequence is TGTGCCAGCAGTGTTACCGGGACAGGGGGCATGGAGACCCAGTACTTC. It yields the protein CASSVTGTGGMETQYF. Looking up the rest from reference TRBV2 and TRBJ2-5 gives the full variable domain: EPEVTQTPSHQVTQMGQEVILRCVPISNHLYFYWYRQILGQKVEFLVSFYNNEISEKSEIFDDQFSVERPDGSNFTLKIRSTKLEDSAMYFCASSVTGTGGMETQYFGPGTRLLVL.

Many counts were recorded for this clonotype. This clone may be a read error of a much larger clone one base away. The chain combines TRBV2 with TRBJ1-4; D gene uncertain. The length of the CDR3 is 15 residues. Germline V gene lookup returns CDR1 SNHLY and CDR2 FYNNEI. CDR3 DNA: TGTGCCAGCAGCCCCAATCCCGGCGGGGATGAAAAACTGCTTTTT. Translating it yields CASSPNPGGDEKLLF.

At least ten counts were recorded for this clonotype. The chain uses TRBV9 and TRBJ2-2; D unclear. This CDR3 region has 14 residues. Trimming removed 0 bases at V and 4 bases at J, with 7 bases between. Germline assignment: CDR1 SGDLS and CDR2 YYNGEE. Here the CDR3 reads CASSVVSSTGELFF. For the CDR3, the DNA is TGTGCCAGCAGCGTAGTGTCAAGCACCGGGGAGCTGTTTTTT.

This clonotype was counted only a few times. CDR3 DNA sequence: TGTGCCAGCAGTCACGGTCTACTAGCGGGGGGGCGAGAGACCCAGTACTTC. Translation gives CASSHGLLAGGRETQYF. This chain links TRBV6-2 or TRBV6-3 with TRBJ2-5; the match to TRBD2 covers 13 bases. From germline, CDR1 is MNHEY and CDR2 SVGEGT. Trimming took 5 bases from V and 4 from J; bases not matched to a gene: 10. The CDR3 has 17 amino acids.

This clonotype was found many times. The chain combines TRBV3-1 with TRBJ2-1; 7 nucleotides agree with TRBD1. V lost 3 bases to trimming and J lost 6 bases; unmatched junction nucleotides: 8. CDR3 size: 15 residues. Per the germline V gene, CDR1 is LGHDT and CDR2 is YNNKEL (reference sequence). DNA for the CDR3: TGTGCCAGCAGCCAGGACAGGAGACCTATCAATGAGCAGTTCTTC. Its protein product is CASSQDRRPINEQFF.

The chain uses TRBV12-3 or TRBV12-4 and TRBJ1-5; D is ambiguous. V was clipped by 5 bases and J by 2 bases, with 10 bases between them. The CDR3 contains 14 residues. The CDR3 region is CASSPILGNQPQHF. CDR3 coding DNA: TGTGCCAGCAGTCCGATATTAGGCAATCAGCCCCAGCATTTT.

There are many counts of this clonotype. The V gene is TRBV7-3, the J gene TRBJ2-3; the D gene is possibly TRBD2 (6 bases). The V end was cut by 5 bases, the J end by 0 bases, with 12 bases between. The CDR3 consists of 15 residues. Germline CDR1 SGHTA, CDR2 FQGTGA. The CDR3 DNA follows: TGTGCCAGCAGCAAGAGCGGGTTTAGCACAGATACGCAGTATTTT. It yields the protein CASSKSGFSTDTQYF.

This clonotype was observed many times. The rearrangement uses TRBV19 and TRBJ2-1, with TRBD1 matching 9 bases. In germline, CDR1 is LNHDA, CDR2 SQIVND (reference sequence). The CDR3 runs 15 residues. V lost 3 bases, J lost 5 bases, and 5 bases stayed unmatched. The CDR3 DNA sequence: TGTGCCAGTAGTATCTCCGGGACAGGGAACAATGAGCAGTTCTTC. Translating gives CASSISGTGNNEQFF.

This clonotype was recorded at least ten times. This chain uses TRBV20-1 with TRBJ2-5; TRBD2 is a possible D gene (6 bases). The CDR3 loop spans 12 amino acids. CDR1 and CDR2 from the germline V gene are DFQATT and SNEGSKA (reference sequence). Trimming cost V 6 bases and J 5 bases, with 13 bases left between them. The CDR3 sequence: CSAPPGDETQYF. CDR3 coding DNA: TGCAGTGCCCCCCCGGGGGATGAGACCCAGTACTTC.

In this sample, this clonotype is medium-sized. The gene calls are TRBV20-1 and TRBJ1-5, with 7 positions matching TRBD1. This CDR3 comprises 12 residues. Germline CDR1 and CDR2: DFQATT and SNEGSKA (reference sequence). Here the CDR3 DNA reads TGCAGCCCGACAGGGACGGATCAGCCCCAGCATTTT. Translated: CSPTGTDQPQHF.

Remarks on this clonotype: A read error is likely, as this CDR3 ends without the conserved phenylalanine or tryptophan. This chain links TRBV5-1 with TRBJ2-2, with D possibly being TRBD1 (6 bases). Germline loops: CDR1 SGHRS, CDR2 YFSETQ. The CDR3 is 16 amino acids. The V gene lost 3 bases and the J gene lost 5 bases, with 17 bases spanning the gap. CDR3 sequence: CASSSLTGLMTGELFC. In DNA, the CDR3 is TGCGCCAGCAGCTCTCTGACAGGATTAATGACCGGGGAGCTGTTTTGT.

The chain links TRBV9 to TRBJ2-1, with TRBD1 identical over 8 bases. The CDR3 is 14 amino acids. Germline CDR1 reads SGDLS; CDR2 reads YYNGEE. Unmatched junction bases numbered 0, after V lost 0 bases and J lost 4 bases. In DNA, the CDR3 is TGTGCCAGCAGCGTAGGGGACAGGTACAATGAGCAGTTCTTC. It is translated as CASSVGDRYNEQFF.

This clonotype was seen at least ten times. The rearrangement links TRBV12-3 or TRBV12-4 to TRBJ2-1; tentative D call: TRBD1 (6 bases). The CDR3 is 12 residues long. V was trimmed by 5 bases and J by 9 bases, leaving 11 bases between them. In nucleotides, the CDR3 is TGTGCCAGCAGTCGACAGGAGCGTGAGCAGTTCTTC. It translates to CASSRQEREQFF.